This T cell receptor beta chain derives from a study of tumor-infiltrating lymphocytes in primary liver carcinoma. This clonotype was recorded at least ten times. Its specificity is unknown. Mismatch with germline at one junction end may stem from a read error. Study-wide results and limits: In tumor-adjacent and tumor-blood pairs, overlap was lower than in tumor region pairs. Compared with blood, tumor repertoires held significantly more in their top 250 clones.

The template, roughly 0.45 ug total RNA, yielded TCR beta cDNA made with a constant-region primer. Libraries for TCR beta were built through three nested multiplex PCR rounds, which together made up a slightly modified ARM-PCR procedure. Both of the initial two PCR rounds ran for around 10 cycles and employed TRBV1-TRBV30 forward primers alongside a C-beta reverse primer. MiXCR was run by TCRdb on the multiplex PCR reads, yielding one entry per CDR3 protein. The table shows about 200,000 distinct CDR3 sequences, with about two thirds occurring only once. The study extracted blood RNA from unsorted whole blood and also extracted germline DNA. The CDR3 contains 15 residues. Germline V gene lookup returns CDR1 SGHAT and CDR2 FQDESV (reference sequence).

The chain uses TRBV11-1 and TRBJ1-1, with D perhaps matching TRBD1 (5 bases). Sequencing was performed on peripheral blood. The source of this sequence is a woman aged 60-75 years with primary liver carcinoma and hepatitis B virus infection. This CDR3 reads CASSSWQGWSTEAFF. DNA of the CDR3: TGTGCTAGCAGCTCCTGGCAGGGTTGGAGCACTGAAGCTTTCTTT.